The entry below describes one TCR beta chain. V gave up 1 base and J gave up 8 bases; unmatched junction bases: 2. CDR1 SEHNR and CDR2 FQNEAQ come from the germline V gene (reference sequence). The CDR3 contains 13 residues. The data were taken from a study of blood T cell repertoires in COVID-19. Profiled with immunoSEQ multiplex PCR; TCRdb holds only in-frame clones, not every one. The sample has around 190,000 clones, around 83% seen once; the top ten hold about 5%. This TCR was sampled from a woman older than 75 with acute or convalescent COVID-19. Material for sequencing was peripheral blood. The chain links TRBV7-9 to TRBJ2-1, with 7 positions matching TRBD2. The CDR3 here is CASSLGTRDEQFF. In DNA form, the CDR3 reads TGTGCCAGCAGCTTAGGGACTAGGGATGAGCAGTTCTTC.